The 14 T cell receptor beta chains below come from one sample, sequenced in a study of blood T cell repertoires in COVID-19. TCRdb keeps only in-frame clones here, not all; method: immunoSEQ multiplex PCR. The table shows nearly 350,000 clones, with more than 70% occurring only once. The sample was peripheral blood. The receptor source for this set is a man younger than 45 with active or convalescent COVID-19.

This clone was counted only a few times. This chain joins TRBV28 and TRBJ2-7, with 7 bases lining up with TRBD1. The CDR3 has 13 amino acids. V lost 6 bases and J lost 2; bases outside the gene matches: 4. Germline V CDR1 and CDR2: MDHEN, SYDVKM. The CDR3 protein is CASSRDSAYEQYF. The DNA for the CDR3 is TGTGCCAGCAGCCGGGACAGCGCCTACGAGCAGTACTTC. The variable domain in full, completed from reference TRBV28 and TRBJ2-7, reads DVKVTQSSRYLVKRTGEKVFLECVQDMDHENMFWYRQDPGLGLRLIYFSYDVKMKEKGDIPEGYSVSREKKERFSLILESASTNQTSMYLCASSRDSAYEQYFGPGTRLTVT.

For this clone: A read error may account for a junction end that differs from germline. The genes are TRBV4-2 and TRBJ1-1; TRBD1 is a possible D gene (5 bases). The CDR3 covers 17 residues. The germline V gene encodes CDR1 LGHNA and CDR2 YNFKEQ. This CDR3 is CASSQDGGGGWTFRILF. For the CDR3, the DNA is TGTGCCAGCAGCCAAGATGGAGGTGGGGGGTGGACGTTTAGGATTTTATTT.

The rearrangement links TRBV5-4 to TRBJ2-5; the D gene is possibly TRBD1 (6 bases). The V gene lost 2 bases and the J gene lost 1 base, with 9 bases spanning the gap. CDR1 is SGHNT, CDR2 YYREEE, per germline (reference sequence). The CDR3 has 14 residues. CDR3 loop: CASSLGDTQETQYF. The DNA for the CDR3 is TGTGCCAGCAGCTTAGGGGACACCCAAGAGACCCAGTACTTC.

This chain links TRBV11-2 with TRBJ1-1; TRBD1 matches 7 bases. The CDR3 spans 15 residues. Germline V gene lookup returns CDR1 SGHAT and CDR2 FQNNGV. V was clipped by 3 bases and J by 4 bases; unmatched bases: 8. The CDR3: CASSFRGSWGTEAFF. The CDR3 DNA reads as TGTGCCAGCAGCTTCAGGGGGTCATGGGGCACTGAAGCTTTCTTT. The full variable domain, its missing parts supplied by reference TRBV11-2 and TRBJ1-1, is EAGVAQSPRYKIIEKRQSVAFWCNPISGHATLYWYQQILGQGPKLLIQFQNNGVVDDSQLPKDRFSAERLKGVDSTLKIQPAKLEDSAVYLCASSFRGSWGTEAFFGQGTRLTVV.

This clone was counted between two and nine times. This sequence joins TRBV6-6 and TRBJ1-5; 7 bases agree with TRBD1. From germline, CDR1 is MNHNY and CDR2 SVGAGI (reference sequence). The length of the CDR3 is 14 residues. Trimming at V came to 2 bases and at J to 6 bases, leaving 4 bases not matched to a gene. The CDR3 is CASSYTGTVQPQHF. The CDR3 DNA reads TGTGCCAGCAGTTACACCGGGACAGTTCAGCCCCAGCATTTT.

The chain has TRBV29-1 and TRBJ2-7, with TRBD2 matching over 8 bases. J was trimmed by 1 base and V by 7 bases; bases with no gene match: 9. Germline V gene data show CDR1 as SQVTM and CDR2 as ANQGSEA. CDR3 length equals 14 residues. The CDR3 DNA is TGCAGCGCCTTAGCGGGAAAAGTGTCCTACGAGCAGTACTTC. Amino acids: CSALAGKVSYEQYF.

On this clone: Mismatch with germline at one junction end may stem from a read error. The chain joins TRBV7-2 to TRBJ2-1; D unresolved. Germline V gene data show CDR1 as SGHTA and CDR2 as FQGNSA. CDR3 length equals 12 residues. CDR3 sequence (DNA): TGTGCCAGCAGCTCCATCGGAATGGTCAGGATCTTC. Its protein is CASSSIGMVRIF.

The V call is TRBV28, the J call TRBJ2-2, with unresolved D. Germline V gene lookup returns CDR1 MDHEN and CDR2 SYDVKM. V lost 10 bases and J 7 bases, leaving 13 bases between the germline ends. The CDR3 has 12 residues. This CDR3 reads CAITEEGGELFF. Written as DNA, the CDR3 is TGTGCCATAACAGAAGAAGGCGGGGAGCTGTTTTTT.

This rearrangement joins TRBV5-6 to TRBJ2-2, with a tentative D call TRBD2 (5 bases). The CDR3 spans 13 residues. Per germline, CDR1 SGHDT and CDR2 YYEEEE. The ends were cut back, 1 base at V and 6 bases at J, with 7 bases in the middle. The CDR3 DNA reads TGTGCCAGCAGCTTGTTCGGGGCCGGGGAGCTGTTTTTT. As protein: CASSLFGAGELFF. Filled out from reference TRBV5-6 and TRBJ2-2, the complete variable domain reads DAGVTQSPTHLIKTRGQQVTLRCSPKSGHDTVSWYQQALGQGPQFIFQYYEEEERQRGNFPDRFSGHQFPNYSSELNVNALLLGDSALYLCASSLFGAGELFFGEGSRLTVL.

The CDR3 region has the DNA TGTGCCAGCAATACAGGGGCGACCTATGGCTACACCTTC. It yields the protein CASNTGATYGYTF. The chain has TRBV6-5 and TRBJ1-2; TRBD1 matches at 7 bases. CDR1 is MNHEY and CDR2 is SVGAGI in the germline V gene. This CDR3 has 13 amino acids. Trimming took 7 bases from V and 4 from J; bases not matched to a gene: 6.

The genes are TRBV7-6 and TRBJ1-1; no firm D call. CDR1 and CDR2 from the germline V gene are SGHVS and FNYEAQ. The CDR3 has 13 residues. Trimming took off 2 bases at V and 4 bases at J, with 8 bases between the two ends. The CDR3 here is CASSLSLSTEAFF. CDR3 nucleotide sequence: TGTGCCAGCAGCTTATCTCTGAGCACTGAAGCTTTCTTT. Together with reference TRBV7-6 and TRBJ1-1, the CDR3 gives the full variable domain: GAGVSQSPRYKVTKRGQDVALRCDPISGHVSLYWYRQALGQGPEFLTYFNYEAQQDKSGLPNDRFSAERPEGSISTLTIQRTEQRDSAMYRCASSLSLSTEAFFGQGTRLTVV.

The CDR3 is CASSLIYSGAGFYYEQYF. The DNA for the CDR3 is TGTGCCAGCAGTTTAATCTATTCGGGTGCGGGATTTTACTACGAGCAGTACTTC. The gene calls are TRBV27 and TRBJ2-7; the D gene is possibly TRBD2 (6 bases). The germline V gene encodes CDR1 MNHEY and CDR2 SMNVEV (reference sequence). V lost 2 bases, J lost 3 bases, and 23 bases lay in between. The CDR3 is 18 amino acids.

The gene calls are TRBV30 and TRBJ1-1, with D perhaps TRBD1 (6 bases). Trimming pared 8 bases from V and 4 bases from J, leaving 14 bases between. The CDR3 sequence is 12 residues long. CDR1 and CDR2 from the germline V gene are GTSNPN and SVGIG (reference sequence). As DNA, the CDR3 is TGTGCCGGGAATAGGGGGGGCACTGAAGCTTTCTTT. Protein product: CAGNRGGTEAFF.

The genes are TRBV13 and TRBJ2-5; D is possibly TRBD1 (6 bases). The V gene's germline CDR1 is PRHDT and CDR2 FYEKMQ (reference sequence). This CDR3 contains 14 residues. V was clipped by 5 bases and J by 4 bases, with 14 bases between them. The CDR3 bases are TGTGCCAGCAGCAGGGGGTCTGAAATAGAGACCCAGTACTTC. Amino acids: CASSRGSEIETQYF.